Each of the 21 T cell receptor beta chains below was sequenced from the same sample in a study of CD8 T cells in Susac syndrome (dated by TCRdb to the late 2010s). Receptor libraries were prepared by the immunoSEQ multiplex PCR assay. RNA was extracted with the RNeasy kit and about 0.45 to 1 ug was reverse transcribed using random hexamers. In TCRdb, the public reads were trimmed at Q25 with fastp and aligned with MiXCR, with productive beta chains retained. Records with the same CDR3 protein are collapsed into one entry carrying the most frequent genes and DNA. This sample comprises about 200,000 distinct CDR3 sequences, about 95% of them detected only once. The ten largest clones add up to roughly 0.1% of the sample. Sequencing input: CD4+ T cells from PBMCs. These receptors were obtained from a human donor in good health.

The CDR3: CASSVEGGKDGYTF. The CDR3 region has the DNA TGTGCCAGCAGCGTAGAGGGGGGGAAGGATGGCTACACCTTC. The chain is built from TRBV9 and TRBJ1-2; perhaps TRBD1 as D (6 bases). Deletions cut 0 bases from V and 6 bases from J, with 12 bases between. The CDR3 covers 14 residues. The V gene's germline CDR1 is SGDLS and CDR2 YYNGEE. Full variable domain (remainder filled in from reference TRBV9 and TRBJ1-2): DSGVTQTPKHLITATGQRVTLRCSPRSGDLSVYWYQQSLDQGLQFLIQYYNGEERAKGNILERFSAQQFPDLHSELNLSSLELGDSALYFCASSVEGGKDGYTFGSGTRLTVV.

The chain combines TRBV29-1 with TRBJ1-1; 8 nucleotides agree with TRBD1. Germline V gene sequence: CDR1 SQVTM, CDR2 ANQGSEA. The CDR3 spans 14 residues. The V segment lost 0 bases and the J segment 7 bases; nucleotides outside the gene matches: 7. The CDR3 DNA reads TGCAGCGTTGAAGATAGGCAGGGGGCCATTGAAGCTTTCTTT. Protein sequence: CSVEDRQGAIEAFF. Full variable domain (remainder filled in from reference TRBV29-1 and TRBJ1-1): SAVISQKPSRDICQRGTSLTIQCQVDSQVTMMFWYRQQPGQSLTLIATANQGSEATYESGFVIDKFPISRPNLTFSTLTVSNMSPEDSSIYLCSVEDRQGAIEAFFGQGTRLTVV.

The chain is built from TRBV11-2 and TRBJ2-7; D might be TRBD2 (6 bases). Germline CDR1 SGHAT, CDR2 FQNNGV. CDR3 size: 13 residues. The V end was cut by 4 bases, the J end by 7 bases, with 14 bases between. The CDR3 loop reads CASSSPIGGEQYV. The CDR3 bases are TGTGCCAGCAGCTCGCCTATTGGGGGGGAGCAGTACGTC.

This clonotype was seen just once. This chain links TRBV7-2 with TRBJ2-1; 8 bases are shared with TRBD2. CDR3 size: 11 residues. Germline loops: CDR1 SGHTA, CDR2 FQGNSA. Losses at the gene ends were 8 bases for V and 15 bases for J; bases not matched to a gene: 9. CDR3 protein: CASGRAGVLFF. As DNA, the CDR3 is TGTGCCAGCGGTCGAGCGGGAGTATTGTTCTTC.

The chain couples TRBV29-1 to TRBJ1-2; tentatively, D is TRBD1 (5 bases). The CDR3 is made up of 11 amino acids. Deletions cut 4 bases from V and 7 bases from J, with 10 bases between. Germline V gives CDR1 SQVTM, CDR2 ANQGSEA. The CDR3, as DNA: TGCAGCGTTGCCTCGACAGCTGGCTACACCTTC. Its protein is CSVASTAGYTF.

The rearrangement links TRBV20-1 to TRBJ2-5; D is unclear. Germline CDR1 is DFQATT and CDR2 is SNEGSKA (reference sequence). V was shortened by 0 bases and J by 4 bases, with 9 bases between the two germline ends. CDR3 length equals 13 residues. The CDR3 DNA reads TGCAGTGCTAGAGATCCAGTTTCAGAGACCCAGTACTTC. Protein: CSARDPVSETQYF.

This sequence joins TRBV12-3 or TRBV12-4 and TRBJ2-5, with D tentatively TRBD1 (6 bases). V gave up 8 bases and J gave up 2 bases, with 12 bases separating them. CDR3 length: 13 amino acids. For the CDR3, the DNA is TGTGCCAGCGGGCCGGGACAACAAGAGACCCAGTACTTC. Translated, it gives CASGPGQQETQYF.

The chain is built from TRBV20-1 and TRBJ2-3; tentative D call: TRBD1 (6 bases). V was cut by 4 bases and J by 8 bases, with 19 bases left in between. Germline V gene lookup returns CDR1 DFQATT and CDR2 SNEGSKA (reference sequence). This CDR3 comprises 14 residues. As DNA, the CDR3 is TGCAGTGCTACATTGACAGGTGGCTATCGTACGCAGTATTTT. Translated: CSATLTGGYRTQYF.

The rearrangement uses TRBV6-1 and TRBJ2-7; TRBD1 agrees at 12 bases. The CDR3 is 14 residues long. V lost 6 bases to trimming and J lost 7 bases; unmatched junction nucleotides: 7. Germline CDR1 MNHNS, CDR2 SASEGT. CDR3 sequence reads: CASREGQGAGEQYF. CDR3 sequence (DNA): TGTGCCAGCAGGGAGGGACAGGGGGCAGGGGAGCAGTACTTC.

The chain couples TRBV5-6 to TRBJ2-3; 10 bases are a match to TRBD2. This CDR3 is built from 15 residues. Losses at the gene ends were 4 bases for V and 1 base for J; bases not matched to a gene: 3. The germline V gene encodes CDR1 SGHDT and CDR2 YYEEEE. The DNA of the CDR3 is TGTGCCAGCAGCCATCTAGCGGGGGGCACAGATACGCAGTATTTT. Protein sequence: CASSHLAGGTDTQYF.

The chain recombines TRBV6-2 or TRBV6-3 with TRBJ2-7; 7 bases are a match to TRBD1. The J segment lost 3 bases and the V segment lost 0 bases, leaving 8 bases of the junction unmatched. This CDR3 spans 16 amino acids. The V gene's germline CDR1 is MNHEY and CDR2 SVGEGT. CDR3 sequence (DNA): TGTGCCAGCAGTTACTCGAGGGACAGCCAACGCTACGAGCAGTACTTC. Translation gives CASSYSRDSQRYEQYF.

V gene TRBV7-9 combines with J gene TRBJ1-1; possible D gene TRBD1, 6 bases. The V end lost 1 base, the J end lost 3 bases, and 15 bases lay between the germline ends. Per germline, CDR1 SEHNR and CDR2 FQNEAQ (reference sequence). The CDR3 spans 16 residues. CDR3 nucleotides: TGTGCCAGCAGCTTAGTTTCAGGGGCCCCGGACACTGAAGCTTTCTTT. This translates into CASSLVSGAPDTEAFF. The full variable domain, in which reference TRBV7-9 and TRBJ1-1 provide the parts outside the CDR3, is DTGVSQNPRHKITKRGQNVTFRCDPISEHNRLYWYRQTLGQGPEFLTYFQNEAQLEKSRLLSDRFSAERPKGSFSTLEIQRTEQGDSAMYLCASSLVSGAPDTEAFFGQGTRLTVV.

The gene calls are TRBV9 and TRBJ2-1, with 9 bases lining up with TRBD2. Germline lookup yields CDR1 SGDLS and CDR2 YYNGEE. The CDR3 covers 15 residues. The V and J ends lost 2 bases and 2 bases, in that order; junction bases with no gene match: 2. The CDR3 DNA sequence: TGTGCCAGCAGCGTGACTAGCGGTACCTACAATGAGCAGTTCTTC. The encoded protein is CASSVTSGTYNEQFF.

The CDR3, as DNA: TGTGCCAGCTCACAAACGACAGGGACCCTCTCCCGCCATGAGCAGTTCTTC. It translates to CASSQTTGTLSRHEQFF. The chain has TRBV18 and TRBJ2-1, with 7 bases aligning to TRBD1. V lost 4 bases and J lost 8; bases outside the gene matches: 17. Germline V lookup: CDR1 KGHSH, CDR2 LQKENI. The CDR3 length is 17 residues.

The chain is built from TRBV20-1 and TRBJ1-5; 8 nucleotides align to TRBD1. After removal of 1 base from V and 2 bases from J, the junction contained 1 base not matched to a gene. CDR3 length equals 14 residues. Germline CDR1 and CDR2: DFQATT and SNEGSKA (reference sequence). The CDR3, as DNA: TGCAGTGCTAGAGCAGGGGGCGGCAATCAGCCCCAGCATTTT. This codes for CSARAGGGNQPQHF.

The chain couples TRBV25-1 to TRBJ2-5; D call uncertain. The CDR3 totals 13 residues. CDR1 is MGHDK and CDR2 is SYGVNS in the germline V gene. Trimming took 1 base from V and 2 from J, leaving 5 bases between them. CDR3 DNA sequence: TGTGCCAGCAGTGAATTTGGACAAGAGACCCAGTACTTC. It codes for CASSEFGQETQYF.

The V gene is TRBV27, the J gene TRBJ2-7; D gene unclear. Trimming left V 2 bases short and J 0 bases short, with 8 bases between. Per germline, CDR1 MNHEY and CDR2 SMNVEV (reference sequence). The CDR3 consists of 14 residues. The CDR3 protein is CASSLTALSYEQYF. The CDR3 bases are TGTGCCAGCAGTTTAACCGCTCTCTCCTACGAGCAGTACTTC.

CDR3 residues: CASRQGTNTGELFF. As DNA, the CDR3 is TGCGCCAGCAGACAGGGGACGAACACCGGGGAGCTGTTTTTT. J is TRBJ2-2 and V is TRBV4-3; the match to TRBD1 covers 7 bases. The J segment lost 0 bases and the V segment lost 6 bases, leaving 1 base of the junction unmatched. Per the germline V gene, CDR1 is LGHNA and CDR2 is YSLEER. The CDR3 spans 14 residues.

This chain connects TRBV27 to TRBJ1-5; TRBD1 might be the D (5 bases). Per the germline V gene, CDR1 is MNHEY and CDR2 is SMNVEV (reference sequence). Trimming took off 3 bases at V and 5 bases at J, with 11 bases between the two ends. CDR3 length: 14 residues. This chain's CDR3 is CASSFKGSDQPQHF. The CDR3 DNA is TGTGCCAGCAGTTTTAAGGGGAGTGATCAGCCCCAGCATTTT.

This chain uses TRBV7-9 with TRBJ2-1, with TRBD2 identical over 9 bases. V lost 5 bases, J lost 6 bases, and 14 bases stayed unmatched. The germline V gene has CDR1 SEHNR and CDR2 FQNEAQ (reference sequence). The CDR3 extends over 17 amino acids. The chain's CDR3 is CASSPPGSRGGANEQFF. The DNA for the CDR3 is TGTGCCAGCAGCCCCCCTGGGTCGCGGGGGGGAGCCAATGAGCAGTTCTTC.

The gene calls are TRBV20-1 and TRBJ2-3; D possibly uses TRBD1 or TRBD2 (8 bases each). CDR1 and CDR2 (germline): DFQATT, SNEGSKA (reference sequence). The V gene lost 6 bases and the J gene lost 1 base, with 20 bases spanning the gap. The CDR3 contains 16 residues. The CDR3 sequence: CSAPGGGRGRTDTQYF. For the CDR3, the DNA is TGCAGTGCACCCGGGGGGGGCAGGGGGCGCACAGATACGCAGTATTTT.